This T cell receptor (beta chain) is drawn from a study of T cells after posttransplantation cyclophosphamide. The data were produced by immunoSEQ multiplex PCR, yet TCRdb's version contains in-frame clones alone and is incomplete. The sample comprises 23,000 or so clones, roughly 98% of which are singletons, and approximately 0.15% rests with the top ten. On the day of bone marrow donation, the related graft donor provided peripheral blood. The naive gate required viable CD3+CD4+ or CD3+CD8+ cells with CCR7+CD45RA+CD45RO-CD95-CD27+CD28+ phenotype. V was pared by 4 bases and J by 0 bases, with 2 bases of the junction left unmatched. CDR1 and CDR2 from the germline V gene are MNHNS and SASEGT. The CDR3 consists of 15 residues.

The sequence was obtained from a middle-aged man in good health, CMV-negative, and a related stem cell transplant donor. The rearrangement joins TRBV6-1 to TRBJ2-7, with TRBD1 matching over 11 bases. Sequencing was carried out using naive CD8+ T cells sorted from PBMCs. Here the CDR3 DNA reads TGTGCCAGCAGTGCCGGGACAGGGGGCTCCTACGAGCAGTACTTC. It translates to CASSAGTGGSYEQYF.